The 12 T cell receptor beta chains listed next were all sequenced from one sample in a study of response to subunit inactivated influenza vaccine (dated 2018 in TCRdb). Library generation was performed with RT-PCR. Sequencing was carried out with an Illumina HiSeq 2500. The raw public reads went through TCRdb reprocessing: fastp at Q25, MiXCR clone calling, in-frame beta chains kept. Each record represents a unique CDR3 protein, reported with the most common genes and DNA among its rows. The sample table lists almost 250,000 distinct CDR3 sequences, over 9% of them with a count of one. 7.8% of the sample rests with the top ten. The sample was non-naive T cells sorted from PBMCs, taken less than 15 days before vaccination. The cell subset or site label of this sample denotes: memory T cell fraction. These receptors were taken from a man between 50 and 59 years old who received an inactivated influenza vaccine. Donor details come from another sample of the same person, matched by shared clones.

This clonotype has just a few counts. The gene calls are TRBV3-1 and TRBJ1-3, with TRBD1 as a possible D gene (6 bases). Trimming shortened V by 1 base and J by 2 bases, and 12 bases separated the two germline ends. This CDR3 has 16 residues. The germline CDR1 and CDR2 sequences are LGHDT and YNNKEL (reference sequence). This CDR3 reads CASSQGGRTAGNTIYF. The CDR3 nucleotides read TGTGCCAGCAGCCAAGGGGGCCGGACAGCTGGAAACACCATATATTTT.

This clonotype was detected a few times. This chain joins TRBV7-9 and TRBJ1-1; no clear D. This CDR3 has 13 residues. V lost 5 bases and J 1 base, leaving 8 bases between the germline ends. Germline V gene data show CDR1 as SEHNR and CDR2 as FQNEAQ (reference sequence). Here the CDR3 reads CASSPTWNTEAFF. The CDR3 DNA reads as TGTGCCAGCAGCCCTACCTGGAACACTGAAGCTTTCTTT. The full variable domain, its missing parts supplied by reference TRBV7-9 and TRBJ1-1, is DTGVSQNPRHKITKRGQNVTFRCDPISEHNRLYWYRQTLGQGPEFLTYFQNEAQLEKSRLLSDRFSAERPKGSFSTLEIQRTEQGDSAMYLCASSPTWNTEAFFGQGTRLTVV.

This clonotype was seen many times. This chain uses TRBV20-1 with TRBJ1-1; no clear D gene. V was trimmed by 3 bases and J by 4 bases, leaving 9 bases between them. The CDR3 covers 12 residues. Germline values: CDR1 DFQATT, CDR2 SNEGSKA (reference sequence). The CDR3 DNA follows: TGCAGTGCTAGCCCATTGGGCACTGAAGCTTTCTTT. As protein: CSASPLGTEAFF.

The rearrangement uses TRBV7-8 and TRBJ2-5, with D perhaps given as TRBD1 or TRBD2 (6 bases each). V was cut by 1 base and J by 2 bases, with 17 bases left in between. Germline lookup yields CDR1 SGHVS and CDR2 FQNEAQ. This CDR3 is 17 amino acids long. The CDR3 bases are TGTGCCAGCAGCTTAGTTTTCCCGGGGGCTAAACAAGAGACCCAGTACTTC. As protein: CASSLVFPGAKQETQYF.

The rearrangement links TRBV25-1 to TRBJ2-7, with 7 bases matching TRBD2. The CDR3 has 13 residues. Trimming took 6 bases from V and 2 from J; bases not matched to a gene: 4. Germline V CDR1 and CDR2: MGHDK, SYGVNS. The CDR3 protein is CASRAAGAYEQYF. In DNA form, the CDR3 reads TGTGCCAGCAGGGCTGCGGGGGCCTACGAGCAGTACTTC.

The chain combines TRBV7-2 with TRBJ2-4; 11 bases fit TRBD1. Germline V gene lookup returns CDR1 SGHTA and CDR2 FQGNSA. Germline trimming cut 5 bases from V and 3 bases from J; bases unmatched to any gene: 3. CDR3 length: 15 amino acids. The CDR3 coding sequence is TGTGCCAGCAGCCCGGGACAGGGGGGCAAAAACATTCAGTACTTC. It translates to CASSPGQGGKNIQYF.

The table lists this clonotype with a few counts. The chain is built from TRBV7-2 and TRBJ2-1; D unclear. The CDR3 is 13 amino acids. Trimming left V 5 bases short and J 5 bases short, with 10 bases between. Germline CDR1 is SGHTA and CDR2 is FQGNSA. CDR3 nucleotide sequence: TGTGCCAGCAGCCCCATGGCGGACAATGAGCAGTTCTTC. Translating it yields CASSPMADNEQFF. Filled out from reference TRBV7-2 and TRBJ2-1, the complete variable domain reads GAGVSQSPSNKVTEKGKDVELRCDPISGHTALYWYRQSLGQGLEFLIYFQGNSAPDKSGLPSDRFSAERTGGSVSTLTIQRTQQEDSAVYLCASSPMADNEQFFGPGTRLTVL.

This chain uses TRBV5-1 with TRBJ2-7, with unresolved D. Germline CDR1 SGHRS, CDR2 YFSETQ. The V gene lost 5 bases and the J gene lost 2 bases, with 14 bases spanning the gap. The CDR3 is 14 amino acids. The CDR3 DNA follows: TGCGCCAGCAGTTCCGGTACACGTCCCTACGAGCAGTACTTC. Amino acids: CASSSGTRPYEQYF.

The sample holds a few counts of this clonotype. V usage is TRBV4-2 and J usage is TRBJ2-7, with 7 bases matching TRBD2. The germline CDR1 and CDR2 sequences are LGHNA and YNFKEQ. This CDR3 has 15 amino acids. Trimming took 4 bases from V and 6 from J; bases not matched to a gene: 12. CDR3 amino acids: CASSPRRGGMFEQYF. The CDR3 DNA follows: TGTGCCAGCAGCCCTAGGCGCGGGGGTATGTTCGAGCAGTACTTC.

The V call is TRBV28, the J call TRBJ2-3; 8 bases are shared with TRBD1. The germline gives CDR1 MDHEN, CDR2 SYDVKM. The CDR3 is 14 residues long. Trimming cost V 6 bases and J 7 bases; bases outside gene matches: 9. The CDR3 DNA reads TGTGCCAGCAGAGGACAGGGTGGTCACCATACGCAGTATTTT. This translates into CASRGQGGHHTQYF.

The chain has TRBV12-3 or TRBV12-4 and TRBJ1-3; 9 nucleotides agree with TRBD1. Trimming removed 5 bases from V and 3 bases from J; junction bases left unmatched: 8. CDR3 length: 16 amino acids. CDR3 nucleotides: TGTGCCAGCAGTCGGAAACAGGGGGCCAGTGGAAACACCATATATTTT. It specifies CASSRKQGASGNTIYF.

This clonotype was observed a handful of times. The chain uses TRBV11-2 and TRBJ2-4; D unclear. Germline lookup yields CDR1 SGHAT and CDR2 FQNNGV. Trimming pared 5 bases from V and 7 bases from J, leaving 6 bases between. This CDR3 spans 11 amino acids. The CDR3 is CASSQTNIQYF. Written as DNA, the CDR3 is TGTGCCAGCAGCCAGACGAACATTCAGTACTTC.